These 20 T cell receptor beta chains were sequenced from one sample in a study of blood T cell repertoires in COVID-19. TCRdb's table, derived via immunoSEQ multiplex PCR, lists solely in-frame clones and lacks some. The table includes 430,000 or so clones, approximately 91% detected once. The sequencing sample was made of PBMCs or T cells enriched from blood (not recorded which). These receptors came from a woman between 18 and 30 years old who had been exposed to COVID-19.

This clone was recorded once. The chain uses TRBV28 and TRBJ2-1, with 7 bases that match TRBD2. After removal of 3 bases from V and 4 bases from J, the junction contained 3 bases not matched to a gene. This CDR3 region has 14 residues. Germline values: CDR1 MDHEN, CDR2 SYDVKM. The CDR3 sequence is CASSLGSGYNEQFF. As DNA, the CDR3 is TGTGCCAGCAGTTTGGGTAGCGGGTACAATGAGCAGTTCTTC.

This chain connects TRBV4-3 to TRBJ2-1; no definite D call. Per germline, CDR1 LGHNA and CDR2 YSLEER. The CDR3 is 13 residues long. V was pared by 0 bases and J by 9 bases, with 9 bases between. Written as DNA, the CDR3 is TGCGCCAGCAGCCAAGACCCCGGTCTTGAGCAGTTCTTC. It translates to CASSQDPGLEQFF.

This clone showed up just a few times. V gene TRBV25-1 combines with J gene TRBJ1-6; the D is unclear. Trimming took 7 bases from V and 7 from J, leaving 8 bases between them. The CDR3 covers 12 residues. Germline lookup yields CDR1 MGHDK and CDR2 SYGVNS. CDR3 in DNA: TGTGCCAGCAACGGGGTGAATTCACCCCTCCACTTT. This sequence encodes CASNGVNSPLHF.

The rearrangement links TRBV7-6 to TRBJ2-1; D not resolved. V lost 5 bases, J lost 6 bases, and 17 bases lay in between. This CDR3 is built from 15 residues. Germline V gene lookup returns CDR1 SGHVS and CDR2 FNYEAQ. CDR3 amino acids: CASSPRPGFPNEQFF. As DNA, the CDR3 is TGTGCCAGCAGCCCCCGCCCGGGTTTTCCCAATGAGCAGTTCTTC.

This clone was seen a few times. The chain links TRBV11-3 to TRBJ2-1; 9 bases fit TRBD1. This CDR3 has 17 residues. With 4 bases clipped from V and 8 bases from J, the junction kept 15 bases outside the gene matches. Germline CDR1 is SGHNT and CDR2 is YENEEA. Here the CDR3 DNA reads TGTGCCAGCAGCTCAACAACCTTCGGGACAGGGCGCGATGAGCAGTTCTTC. Protein sequence: CASSSTTFGTGRDEQFF.

J is TRBJ1-1 and V is TRBV27, with 8 bases lining up with TRBD1. V shed 5 bases and J 4 bases; nucleotides not matched to a gene: 9. The CDR3 has 15 residues. Per the germline V gene, CDR1 is MNHEY and CDR2 is SMNVEV (reference sequence). This CDR3 is CASSTSTGVRTEAFF. DNA for the CDR3: TGTGCCAGCAGTACCTCGACAGGGGTGCGCACTGAAGCTTTCTTT.

The rearrangement joins TRBV24-1 to TRBJ2-1; a weak D match, TRBD2 (6 bases). Germline CDR1 reads KGHDR; CDR2 reads SFDVKD. This CDR3 has 14 residues. The germline V and J ends were trimmed by 3 bases and 6 bases, with 11 bases remaining between them. The chain's CDR3 is CATSDGLSINEQFF. The CDR3 nucleotides are TGTGCCACCAGTGATGGACTATCTATCAATGAGCAGTTCTTC.

The chain combines TRBV15 with TRBJ1-5; TRBD1 matches 7 bases. The CDR3 is made up of 14 amino acids. Germline lookup yields CDR1 LNHNV and CDR2 YYDKDF (reference sequence). The trim removed 3 bases at V and 3 bases at J, leaving 2 bases unmatched. The CDR3 bases are TGTGCCACCAGCAGGGGACAGCTCAATCAGCCCCAGCATTTT. Translation gives CATSRGQLNQPQHF. Combining the CDR3 with reference TRBV15 and TRBJ1-5 gives the whole variable domain DAMVIQNPRYQVTQFGKPVTLSCSQTLNHNVMYWYQQKSSQAPKLLFHYYDKDFNNEADTPDNFQSRRPNTSFCFLDIRSPGLGDTAMYLCATSRGQLNQPQHFGDGTRLSIL.

The V gene is TRBV11-3, the J gene TRBJ1-3; 7 nucleotides match TRBD1. Germline V lookup: CDR1 SGHNT, CDR2 YENEEA. This CDR3 spans 15 amino acids. The V gene end was trimmed by 4 bases and the J gene end by 2 bases; junction bases not matched to a gene: 5. CDR3 region: CASSSSGTAGNTIYF. As DNA, the CDR3 is TGTGCCAGCAGCTCGTCCGGGACAGCTGGAAACACCATATATTTT. The whole variable domain, filled in from reference TRBV11-3 and TRBJ1-3, reads EAGVVQSPRYKIIEKKQPVAFWCNPISGHNTLYWYLQNLGQGPELLIRYENEEAVDDSQLPKDRFSAERLKGVDSTLKIQPAELGDSAVYLCASSSSGTAGNTIYFGEGSWLTVV.

This CDR3 reads CASSERTGGSGNTIYF. The DNA for the CDR3 is TGTGCCAGCAGTGAGAGGACAGGGGGCTCTGGAAACACCATATATTTT. The chain employs TRBV2 and TRBJ1-3, with 10 bases fitting TRBD1. Germline V CDR1 and CDR2: SNHLY, FYNNEI. The CDR3 runs 16 residues. The V gene end was trimmed by 3 bases and the J gene end by 0 bases; junction bases not matched to a gene: 2.

On this clone itself: The same CDR3 arises from other DNA sequences in this sample as well. The rearrangement links TRBV28 to TRBJ2-3; 8 bases map to TRBD2. Germline V gives CDR1 MDHEN, CDR2 SYDVKM. V lost 8 bases to trimming and J lost 3 bases; unmatched junction nucleotides: 7. This CDR3 is 14 amino acids long. CDR3 in DNA: TGTGCCAGCCGGAGCGGGAGTGGTACAGATACGCAGTATTTT. Translation gives CASRSGSGTDTQYF.

The rearrangement uses TRBV28 and TRBJ2-7; TRBD2 matches 10 bases. The CDR3 has 17 residues. After removal of 3 bases from V and 5 bases from J, the junction contained 13 bases not matched to a gene. Germline V gene data show CDR1 as MDHEN and CDR2 as SYDVKM. This chain's CDR3 is CASSLPPLSSGSHEQYF. CDR3 in DNA: TGTGCCAGCAGTTTGCCACCCCTTTCTAGCGGGAGTCACGAGCAGTACTTC.

The rearrangement links TRBV10-2 to TRBJ2-2; 7 bases match TRBD1. The trim removed 5 bases at V and 1 base at J, leaving 4 bases unmatched. Germline V gene lookup returns CDR1 WSHSY and CDR2 SAAADI. The CDR3 consists of 15 residues. Written as DNA, the CDR3 is TGCGCCAGCAGTCGACAGGGATGGAACACCGGGGAGCTGTTTTTT. Translation gives CASSRQGWNTGELFF.

The chain has TRBV7-9 and TRBJ2-7; D might be TRBD1 (6 bases). Germline V lookup: CDR1 SEHNR, CDR2 FQNEAQ (reference sequence). Trimming took off 1 base at V and 2 bases at J, with 12 bases between the two ends. The CDR3 covers 15 residues. The CDR3 DNA is TGTGCCAGCAGCTTAGGACCAGGGGAAGCCTACGAGCAGTACTTC. This sequence encodes CASSLGPGEAYEQYF.

This chain connects TRBV6-2 or TRBV6-3 to TRBJ2-7; 10 bases are a match to TRBD1. The CDR3 is made up of 15 amino acids. CDR1 is MNHEY and CDR2 is SVGEGT in the germline V gene. The V and J ends lost 4 bases and 4 bases, in that order; junction bases with no gene match: 7. CDR3 region: CASSLFPGQGYEQYF. The DNA of the CDR3 is TGTGCCAGCAGTTTGTTTCCGGGACAGGGGTACGAGCAGTACTTC.

The chain employs TRBV11-1 and TRBJ2-7; TRBD2 matches at 8 bases. Germline lookup yields CDR1 SGHAT and CDR2 FQDESV (reference sequence). J gave up 0 bases and V 4 bases, and 5 bases lay outside the gene matches. This CDR3 is built from 15 residues. The CDR3 region has the DNA TGTGCCAGCAGCTCCCAGCGGGAGAGCTCCTACGAGCAGTACTTC. Its translation: CASSSQRESSYEQYF.

The chain uses TRBV27 and TRBJ2-5, with D hard to call. The V gene lost 2 bases and the J gene lost 4 bases, with 8 bases spanning the gap. CDR3 length: 13 residues. Germline V CDR1 and CDR2: MNHEY, SMNVEV (reference sequence). The CDR3 DNA is TGTGCCAGCAGTTTAAGAGTTGGAGAGACCCAGTACTTC. Protein: CASSLRVGETQYF.

The chain uses TRBV7-8 and TRBJ2-7; 13 nucleotides match TRBD2. From germline, CDR1 is SGHVS and CDR2 FQNEAQ. V lost 1 base, J lost 10 bases, and 7 bases stayed unmatched. The CDR3 loop spans 15 amino acids. The CDR3 loop is CASSLGGLAGVGQYF. The CDR3 DNA sequence: TGTGCCAGCAGCTTAGGAGGACTAGCGGGAGTCGGCCAGTACTTC.

The V and J genes are TRBV23-1 and TRBJ1-5; 7 bases agree with TRBD1. TRBV23-1 is known as an ORF, though its function is uncertain. The junction had 6 bases not matched to a gene; V was cut back by 3 bases and J by 4 bases. This CDR3 has 15 amino acids. CDR3 coding DNA: TGCGCCAGCAGTCAGGGGACAGAACCTAATCAGCCCCAGCATTTT. Amino acids: CASSQGTEPNQPQHF.

The chain has TRBV5-1 and TRBJ2-7; a possible D gene is TRBD1 (6 bases). The germline V gene encodes CDR1 SGHRS and CDR2 YFSETQ. Between the trimmed V and J ends, which lost 0 bases and 2 bases, there was a span of 9 bases. The CDR3 runs 14 residues. CDR3 sequence: CASSLETGAYEQYF. The CDR3 DNA follows: TGCGCCAGCAGCTTGGAGACAGGAGCCTACGAGCAGTACTTC. Based on the CDR3 plus reference TRBV5-1 and TRBJ2-7, the full variable domain is KAGVTQTPRYLIKTRGQQVTLSCSPISGHRSVSWYQQTPGQGLQFLFEYFSETQRNKGNFPGRFSGRQFSNSRSEMNVSTLELGDSALYLCASSLETGAYEQYFGPGTRLTVT.